One sample yielded the 8 T cell receptor delta chains listed below, sequenced in a study of gamma-delta chains in newborns, infants, children (dated by TCRdb to the late 2010s). The sample was run on an Illumina MiSeq. TCRdb reanalyzed the public reads with the CATT caller, and identical DNA sequences were merged afterwards. This sample is represented by 4,000 to 5,000 delta-chain clones; about 5% of them were singletons. 11% of the sample rests with the top ten. The sequenced material came from blood. These receptors originate from a child who was a newborn, infant or young child, either healthy, febrile or measles-vaccinated (not recorded which).

This clone is categorized as medium-sized (0.01 to 0.1%). This sample also contains other DNA sequences that code for the same CDR3. V is TRDV2 and J is TRDJ3, with D possibly being TRDD3 (6 bases). Trimming left V 4 bases short and J 0 bases short, with 12 bases between. CDR3 size: 17 residues. Germline values: CDR1 GEAIGNYY, CDR2 EKD. CDR3 amino acids: CACDSTGSSWDTRQMFF. The CDR3 DNA reads TGTGCCTGTGATAGTACTGGGAGCTCCTGGGACACCCGACAGATGTTTTTC.

This sequence joins TRAV29/DV5 and TRDJ3; D is undetermined. V was pared by 0 bases and J by 0 bases, with 7 bases between. This CDR3 comprises 16 residues. CDR1 is NSMFDY and CDR2 is ISSIKDK in the germline V gene. CDR3 bases: TGTGCAGCAAGCGCGCGGAGCTCCTGGGACACCCGACAGATGTTTTTC. It yields the protein CAASARSSWDTRQMFF.

The rearrangement links TRDV2 to TRDJ3; 9 positions match TRDD3. From germline, CDR1 is GEAIGNYY and CDR2 EKD. The J segment lost 0 bases and the V segment lost 1 base, leaving 3 bases of the junction unmatched. This CDR3 spans 18 amino acids. CDR3 coding DNA: TGTGCCTGTGACACGGGGATACGCGGCTCCTGGGACACCCGACAGATGTTTTTC. Translated, it gives CACDTGIRGSWDTRQMFF.

Notes on this clone: This same CDR3 is encoded by further DNA sequences in the sample. The V and J genes are TRDV2 and TRDJ1; 8 nucleotides match TRDD3. Germline CDR1 reads GEAIGNYY; CDR2 reads EKD. The CDR3 spans 15 residues. V lost 3 bases and J lost 1; bases outside the gene matches: 6. The CDR3, as DNA: TGTGCCTGTGACCCTCTGGGGGAGACCACCGATAAACTCATCTTT. This encodes CACDPLGETTDKLIF.

This clone was counted only a few times. The V call is TRDV1, the J call TRDJ1; 7 bases match TRDD3. V lost 3 bases, J lost 0 bases, and 10 bases stayed unmatched. There are 17 residues in the CDR3. Germline V lookup: CDR1 TSWWSYY, CDR2 QGS. The DNA for the CDR3 is TGTGCTCTTGGGGACCCCTGGTGGGGGAGACACACCGATAAACTCATCTTT. Its protein product is CALGDPWWGRHTDKLIF.

This clone came up a few times. There is no V gene call, and the J gene is TRDJ1; the table's D gene call, TRDD3, was not cross checked with the DNA. CDR3 size: 17 residues. CDR3 DNA sequence: TGTGCTCTTGGGGAACGTTGGGTGGGGGATACCGCCGATAAACTCATCTTT. Its protein product is CALGERWVGDTADKLIF.

This chain connects TRDV2 to TRDJ3; TRDD3 might be the D (6 bases). No J gene is reported in TCRdb; it was inferred here by comparing the DNA with germline. V gave up 0 bases and J gave up 2 bases, with 19 bases separating them. The CDR3 covers 20 residues. The germline gives CDR1 GEAIGNYY, CDR2 EKD. The CDR3 loop is CACDTRGRGERPWDTRQMFF. The CDR3 DNA sequence: TGTGCCTGTGACACCAGGGGAAGGGGGGAGAGACCCTGGGACACCCGACAGATGTTTTTC.

This chain links TRDV1 with TRDJ2; 9 nucleotides line up with TRDD3. Per germline, CDR1 TSWWSYY and CDR2 QGS. The CDR3 has 18 residues. The ends lost 3 bases at V and 3 bases at J; junction bases unmatched: 11. As DNA, the CDR3 is TGTGCTCTTGGGGATCCTTCCCTGTACTGGGGGATGACAGCACAACTCTTCTTT. Protein sequence: CALGDPSLYWGMTAQLFF.